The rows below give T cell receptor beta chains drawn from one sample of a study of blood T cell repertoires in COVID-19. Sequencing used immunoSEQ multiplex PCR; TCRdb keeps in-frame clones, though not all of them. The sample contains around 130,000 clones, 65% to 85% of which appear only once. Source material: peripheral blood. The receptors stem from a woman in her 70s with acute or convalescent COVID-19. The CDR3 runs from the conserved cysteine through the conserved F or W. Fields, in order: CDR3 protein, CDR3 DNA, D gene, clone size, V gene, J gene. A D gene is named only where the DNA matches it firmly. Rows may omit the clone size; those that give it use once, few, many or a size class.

CDR3: CSASRGVEDTQYF
DNA: TGCAGTGCTAGTCGCGGGGTTGAAGATACGCAGTATTTT
D: -
size: -
V: TRBV20-1
J: TRBJ2-3

CDR3: CASSSGLAGGLDTQYF
DNA: TGTGCCAGCTCATCGGGACTAGCGGGGGGCCTAGATACGCAGTATTTT
D: TRBD2
size: -
V: TRBV18
J: TRBJ2-3

CDR3: CASSGPGTNTEAFF
DNA: TGCGCCAGCAGCGGTCCGGGAACGAACACTGAAGCTTTCTTT
D: -
size: few
V: TRBV5-1
J: TRBJ1-1

CDR3: CASSPLVDYGYTF
DNA: TGTGCCAGCAGCCCCCTAGTAGACTATGGCTACACCTTC
D: -
size: -
V: TRBV7-9
J: TRBJ1-2

CDR3: CASSPGMRGSQETQYF
DNA: TGTGCCAGCAGCCCAGGGATGAGAGGCTCCCAAGAGACCCAGTACTTC
D: -
size: -
V: TRBV7-6
J: TRBJ2-5

CDR3: CASSPLPGTVIDTQYF
DNA: TGTGCCAGCAGCCCTCTTCCCGGGACAGTAATAGATACGCAGTATTTT
D: TRBD1
size: -
V: TRBV11-2
J: TRBJ2-3

CDR3: CASSYQTSGGPSTDTQYF
DNA: TGTGCCAGCAGTTACCAGACTAGCGGGGGTCCAAGCACAGATACGCAGTATTTT
D: TRBD2
size: -
V: TRBV6-2/TRBV6-3
J: TRBJ2-3

CDR3: CASSTGDRVRNQPQHF
DNA: TGTGCCAGTAGTACTGGGGACAGGGTCCGAAATCAGCCCCAGCATTTT
D: TRBD1
size: medium-sized
V: TRBV19
J: TRBJ1-5

CDR3: CASSQAIATNEKLFF
DNA: TGTGCCAGCAGCCAAGCTATTGCAACTAATGAAAAACTGTTTTTT
D: -
size: -
V: TRBV3-1/TRBV3-2
J: TRBJ1-4

CDR3: CASSQGVGPNTGELFF
DNA: TGTGCCAGCAGCCAAGGGGTGGGGCCGAACACCGGGGAGCTGTTTTTT
D: -
size: -
V: TRBV14
J: TRBJ2-2